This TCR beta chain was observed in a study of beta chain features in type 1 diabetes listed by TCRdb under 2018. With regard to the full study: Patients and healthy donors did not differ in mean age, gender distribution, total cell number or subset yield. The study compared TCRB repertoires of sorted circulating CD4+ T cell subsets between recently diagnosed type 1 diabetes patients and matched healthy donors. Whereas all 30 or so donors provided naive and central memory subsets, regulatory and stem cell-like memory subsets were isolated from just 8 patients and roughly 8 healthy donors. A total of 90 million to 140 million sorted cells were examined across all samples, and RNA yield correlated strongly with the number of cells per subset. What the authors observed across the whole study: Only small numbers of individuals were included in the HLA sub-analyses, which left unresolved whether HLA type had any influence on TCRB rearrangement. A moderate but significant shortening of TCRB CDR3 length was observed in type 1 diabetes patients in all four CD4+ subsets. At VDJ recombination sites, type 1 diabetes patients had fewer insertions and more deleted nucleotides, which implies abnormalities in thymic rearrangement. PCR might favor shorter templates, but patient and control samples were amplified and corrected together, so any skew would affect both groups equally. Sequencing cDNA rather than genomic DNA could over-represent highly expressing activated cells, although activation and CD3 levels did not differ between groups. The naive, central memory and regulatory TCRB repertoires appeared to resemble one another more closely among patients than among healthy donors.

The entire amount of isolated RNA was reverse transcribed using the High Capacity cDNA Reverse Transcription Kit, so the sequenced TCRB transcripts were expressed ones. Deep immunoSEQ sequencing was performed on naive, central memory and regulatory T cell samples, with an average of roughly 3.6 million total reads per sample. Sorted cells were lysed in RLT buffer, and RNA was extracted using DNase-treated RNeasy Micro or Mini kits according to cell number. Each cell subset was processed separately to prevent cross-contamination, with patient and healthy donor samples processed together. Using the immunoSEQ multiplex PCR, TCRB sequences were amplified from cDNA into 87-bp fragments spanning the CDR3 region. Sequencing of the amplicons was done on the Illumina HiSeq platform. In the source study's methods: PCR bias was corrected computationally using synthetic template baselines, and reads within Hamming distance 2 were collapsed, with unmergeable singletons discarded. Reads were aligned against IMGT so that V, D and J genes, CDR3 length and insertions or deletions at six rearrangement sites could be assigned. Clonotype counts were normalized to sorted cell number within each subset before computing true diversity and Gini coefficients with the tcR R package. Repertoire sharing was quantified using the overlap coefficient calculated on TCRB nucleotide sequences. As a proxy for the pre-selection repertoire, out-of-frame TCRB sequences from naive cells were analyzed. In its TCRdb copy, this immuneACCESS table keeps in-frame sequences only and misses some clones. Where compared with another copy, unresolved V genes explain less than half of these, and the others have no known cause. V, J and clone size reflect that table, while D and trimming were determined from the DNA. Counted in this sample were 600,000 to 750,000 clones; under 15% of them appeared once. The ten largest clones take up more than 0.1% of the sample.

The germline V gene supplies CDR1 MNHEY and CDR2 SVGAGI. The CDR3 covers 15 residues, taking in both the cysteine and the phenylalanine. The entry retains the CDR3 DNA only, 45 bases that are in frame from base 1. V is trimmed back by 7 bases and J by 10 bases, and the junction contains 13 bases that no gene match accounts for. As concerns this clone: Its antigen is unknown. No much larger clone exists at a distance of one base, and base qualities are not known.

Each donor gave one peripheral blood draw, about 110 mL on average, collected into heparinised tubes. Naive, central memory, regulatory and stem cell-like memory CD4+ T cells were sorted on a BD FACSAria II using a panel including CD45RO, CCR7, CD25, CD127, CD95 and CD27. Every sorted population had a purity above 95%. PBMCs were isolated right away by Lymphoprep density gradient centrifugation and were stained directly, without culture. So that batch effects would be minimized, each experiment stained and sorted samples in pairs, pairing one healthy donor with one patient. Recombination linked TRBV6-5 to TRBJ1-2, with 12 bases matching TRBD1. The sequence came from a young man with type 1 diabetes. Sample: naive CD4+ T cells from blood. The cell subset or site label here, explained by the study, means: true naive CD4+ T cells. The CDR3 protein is CASTVGTGGVADYTF. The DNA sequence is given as TGTGCCAGCACCGTTGGGACAGGGGGCGTCGCTGACTACACCTTC.